This T cell receptor (beta chain) was retrieved from a study of lymphopenia after photon versus proton radiotherapy. Study-level points and caveats: Oligoclonal CD8+ Temra expansion after nadir drove photon patients' diversity drop. Photon-treated patients lost naive T cells and TCR diversity; proton-treated stayed stable. Post-nadir TCR diversity decline inversely tracked overall survival among those who died. Authors raise, but do not show, better survival with proton therapy.

About this clone: The antigen remains undetermined.

The table came from immunoSEQ multiplex PCR; TCRdb's copy has only in-frame clones and leaves some out. The sample shows about 160,000 clones, about 85% of them seen only once. This CDR3 is built from 15 residues. Unmatched junction bases numbered 10, after V lost 8 bases and J lost 2 bases. Germline CDR1 reads LNHDA; CDR2 reads SQIVND (reference sequence). This sequence originates from a man aged 50-59 years with gastric cancer. The rearrangement uses TRBV19 and TRBJ1-1, with TRBD1 matching over 8 bases. The input for sequencing was peripheral blood, taken from a patient treated with photon-based radiotherapy. CDR3 region: CASRDRRILNTEAFF. CDR3 nucleotide sequence: TGTGCCAGTCGGGACAGGAGAATCTTAAACACTGAAGCTTTCTTT.